This note documents a single T cell receptor (beta chain) sequence. This sample was included in a study of blood T cell repertoires in COVID-19. This CDR3 has 14 residues. The V end was cut by 8 bases, the J end by 2 bases, with 16 bases between. The germline V gene has CDR1 SGHDN and CDR2 FVKESK. Repertoires were generated with immunoSEQ multiplex PCR, while TCRdb's copy carries only in-frame clones and drops some. Found here are about 100,000 clones, 85% of them singletons; the top ten hold approximately 1.8%. The material sequenced was peripheral blood. The TCR was taken from a woman in her seventies with active or convalescent COVID-19. The V call is TRBV14, the J call TRBJ2-7, with TRBD1 as a possible D gene (5 bases). CDR3 sequence: CASADSTRPYEQYF. In DNA form, the CDR3 reads TGTGCCAGCGCCGACAGTACGAGGCCCTACGAGCAGTACTTC.